This T cell receptor beta chain was sequenced during a study of Ad26.COV2.S vaccination and SARS-CoV-2 variants. Treatment of the sample: about 20 received Ad26.COV2.S at low or high dose, single or two shots; several received placebo; per-sample allocation not given. Specimen acquisition occurred on day 63 following the initial vaccine or placebo injection. The germline V and J ends were trimmed by 6 bases and 2 bases, with 13 bases remaining between them. Germline V CDR1 and CDR2: MNHEY, SVGAGI. This CDR3 has 14 amino acids. Some clones are missing from TCRdb's copy, which holds only in-frame ones; the method was immunoSEQ multiplex PCR. The sample yields 300,000 to 350,000 clones, 90% seen once.

This sample comprised peripheral blood, obtained in a trial of Ad26.COV2.S vaccine versus placebo. The sequence was obtained from a person between 18 and 65 years old who received the Ad26.COV2.S COVID-19 vaccine or a placebo. The chain uses TRBV6-5 and TRBJ1-1, with D perhaps TRBD1 (6 bases). CDR3 bases: TGTGCCAGCAGAGGGGTAGGGGGAAACACTGAAGCTTTCTTT. The encoded protein is CASRGVGGNTEAFF.